The 13 T cell receptor beta chains in this list originate from one sample, sequenced in a study of T cells in Graves' hyperthyroidism and ophthalmopathy. Researchers amplified the TCR beta CDR3 regions from RNA transcripts. During a first-round RT-PCR of the TCR CDR3, the HTBI primer set was used. TCRdb re-called the multiplex PCR reads through MiXCR, storing one row per CDR3 protein. Of about 400,000 distinct CDR3 sequences in the sample, roughly 14% are singletons; the top ten hold about 13%. The sequencing sample was made of blood. These receptors were taken from a man aged 18 to 30 with Graves' ophthalmopathy.

The CDR3 bases are TGTGCCACCTACCCGGGGGGGGAGCAGTACTTC. Protein product: CATYPGGEQYF. The chain has TRBV5-8 and TRBJ2-7, with 8 bases lining up with TRBD2. This CDR3 region has 11 residues. Unmatched junction bases numbered 6, after V lost 9 bases and J lost 7 bases. Germline loops: CDR1 SGHTS, CDR2 YDEGEE.

The chain is built from TRBV7-6 and TRBJ2-1, with 9 bases fitting TRBD1. Germline V gives CDR1 SGHVS, CDR2 FNYEAQ. V lost 5 bases and J lost 5; bases outside the gene matches: 10. The CDR3 has 16 residues. CDR3 region: CASSKSRDRVHNEQFF. CDR3 in DNA: TGTGCCAGCAGCAAATCCCGGGACAGGGTACACAATGAGCAGTTCTTC.

This clonotype was found a few times. V gene TRBV9 combines with J gene TRBJ2-5; the D gene is possibly TRBD1 (7 bases). With 4 bases removed from V and 1 base from J, the gap between germline ends came to 14 bases. Germline V gives CDR1 SGDLS, CDR2 YYNGEE. The CDR3 covers 15 residues. CDR3 sequence (DNA): TGTGCCAGCAGCCCTCGACAGGGACTCCAAGAGACCCAGTACTTC. It encodes CASSPRQGLQETQYF.

This clonotype was found a few times. The chain carries TRBV7-9 and TRBJ2-1; D uncertain. Germline assignment: CDR1 SEHNR and CDR2 FQNEAQ (reference sequence). V shed 8 bases and J shed 0 bases, with 11 bases lying between them. The CDR3 has 14 residues. CDR3 bases: TGTGCCAGCGTAGTGGATAGCTCCTACAATGAGCAGTTCTTC. Its translation: CASVVDSSYNEQFF. Full variable domain (rest looked up from reference TRBV7-9 and TRBJ2-1): DTGVSQNPRHKITKRGQNVTFRCDPISEHNRLYWYRQTLGQGPEFLTYFQNEAQLEKSRLLSDRFSAERPKGSFSTLEIQRTEQGDSAMYLCASVVDSSYNEQFFGPGTRLTVL.

This clonotype was recorded at least ten times. The chain links TRBV5-1 to TRBJ2-7; D ambiguous. Germline CDR1 is SGHRS and CDR2 is YFSETQ. Trimming took 0 bases from V and 3 from J, leaving 7 bases between them. The CDR3 spans 13 residues. CDR3 bases: TGCGCCAGCAGCTTGGGGGCCTACTACGAGCAGTACTTC. The encoded protein is CASSLGAYYEQYF.

This clonotype was seen many times. V and J are TRBV7-3 and TRBJ2-5; TRBD2 matches 9 bases. J was trimmed by 4 bases and V by 5 bases; bases with no gene match: 8. Germline CDR1 reads SGHTA; CDR2 reads FQGTGA. The CDR3 sequence is 15 residues long. The CDR3 loop reads CASSLQAGGVETQYF. The CDR3 DNA is TGTGCCAGCAGCCTACAAGCGGGAGGAGTAGAGACCCAGTACTTC.

Points on this clonotype: A read error is possible here, since a much larger clone lies one base away. V is TRBV14 and J is TRBJ2-7; D gene uncertain. Germline assignment: CDR1 SGHDN and CDR2 FVKESK. The CDR3 sequence is 12 residues long. Trimming took 4 bases from V and 7 from J, leaving 11 bases between them. The CDR3 loop is CASSLQNNEQYF. The CDR3, as DNA: TGTGCCAGCAGCCTTCAAAACAATGAGCAGTACTTC.

A note on this clonotype: The final CDR3 position lacks the conserved phenylalanine or tryptophan, pointing to a likely read error. DNA for the CDR3: TGTGCCAGCAGCCGCCGACTAGCGGGAGAAACAGATACGCAGTATTCT. Amino acids: CASSRRLAGETDTQYS. J is TRBJ2-3 and V is TRBV4-2; 12 bases agree with TRBD2. CDR1 and CDR2 (germline): LGHNA, YNFKEQ. This CDR3 contains 16 residues. The trim removed 4 bases at V and 3 bases at J, leaving 5 bases unmatched.

Turning to this clonotype: The junction shows a germline mismatch at one end, possibly a read error. The CDR3: CTSGGRARLSGANVLTF. CDR3 coding DNA: TGTACCAGTGGCGGGAGGGCAAGACTCTCTGGGGCCAACGTCCTGACTTTC. The rearrangement joins TRBV19 to TRBJ2-6, with 9 bases lining up with TRBD2. In germline, CDR1 is LNHDA, CDR2 SQIVND (reference sequence). CDR3 size: 17 residues.

V and J are TRBV4-1 and TRBJ2-1, with D uncertain. The germline CDR1 and CDR2 sequences are MGHRA and YSYEKL. Trimming removed 0 bases at V and 5 bases at J, with 8 bases between. CDR3 length: 14 amino acids. CDR3 DNA: TGCGCCAGCAGCCAAGAGGTGGCCGACAATGAGCAGTTCTTC. Protein: CASSQEVADNEQFF.

This clonotype occurred many times. The chain recombines TRBV27 with TRBJ1-1, with no clear D. CDR1 and CDR2 from the germline V gene are MNHEY and SMNVEV (reference sequence). The V gene lost 5 bases and the J gene lost 5 bases, with 15 bases spanning the gap. This CDR3 is 14 amino acids long. The chain's CDR3 is CASSVRRTPTEAFF. In nucleotides, the CDR3 is TGTGCCAGCAGTGTCCGACGGACCCCGACTGAAGCTTTCTTT.

This clonotype came up a few times. The chain links TRBV28 to TRBJ1-5; no clear D gene. This CDR3 has 16 residues. The V gene lost 1 base and the J gene lost 2 bases, with 12 bases spanning the gap. Germline V lookup: CDR1 MDHEN, CDR2 SYDVKM. CDR3 coding DNA: TGTGCCAGCAGTTTATTGCGTCGGATTGGCAATCAGCCCCAGCATTTT. Its translation is CASSLLRRIGNQPQHF.

This clonotype has more than one count but fewer than ten. The chain carries TRBV29-1 and TRBJ1-1; D is undetermined. Germline values: CDR1 SQVTM, CDR2 ANQGSEA. Trimming stripped 7 bases from V and 6 bases from J, with 21 bases between. The CDR3 has 14 amino acids. The CDR3 nucleotides are TGCAGCGGAGAGACGGCTTATCCTTCGGCTGAAGCTTTCTTT. This gives the protein CSGETAYPSAEAFF.